The rows below give T cell receptor beta chains drawn from one sample of a study of neoadjuvant nivolumab and ipilimumab in lung cancer. The repertoire was sequenced with immunoSEQ multiplex PCR; TCRdb's copy has only in-frame clones and lacks some. The sample includes approximately 17,000 clones, around 77% of them seen just once. This material consisted of tumor tissue, taken after neoadjuvant nivolumab, alone or with ipilimumab, at or shortly before surgery. These receptors were collected from an adult with non-small cell lung cancer. Both conserved end residues are part of each CDR3. Each record gives: D gene, J gene, V gene, clone size, CDR3 protein, CDR3 DNA. D genes are given only for firm matches. Rows give clone size only sometimes, using once, few, many, or a class for an expanded clone.

NA	TRBJ1-6	TRBV6-1	NA	CASSETGGSPLHF	TGTGCCAGCAGTGAAACGGGGGGATCACCCCTCCACTTT
TRBD2	TRBJ2-7	TRBV5-5	NA	CASSLVTAGRSSYEQYF	TGTGCCAGCAGCTTGGTAACAGCGGGGAGGAGCTCCTACGAGCAGTACTTC
TRBD1	TRBJ1-2	TRBV30	NA	CAFGQDYGYTF	TGTGCCTTTGGACAGGACTATGGCTACACCTTC
NA	TRBJ1-2	TRBV27	medium-sized	CASSLSRGIWYGYTF	TGTGCCAGCAGTTTATCGCGGGGAATTTGGTATGGCTACACCTTC
TRBD1	TRBJ1-2	TRBV6-1	NA	CAISLGGALYGYTF	TGTGCCATCAGCCTAGGGGGCGCGCTCTATGGCTACACCTTC
TRBD1	TRBJ2-5	TRBV5-1	NA	CASSPNRGRKETQYF	TGCGCCAGCAGCCCGAACAGGGGGCGCAAAGAGACCCAGTACTTC
NA	TRBJ1-1	TRBV9	NA	CASSVGSMNTEAFF	TGTGCCAGCAGCGTAGGCAGCATGAACACTGAAGCTTTCTTT
NA	TRBJ1-3	TRBV7-8	NA	CASSATGTSAGNTIYF	TGTGCCAGCAGCGCGACCGGGACATCGGCTGGAAACACCATATATTTT
NA	TRBJ1-1	TRBV11-2	NA	CASSNWTSSEAFF	TGTGCCAGCAGCAATTGGACAAGCTCGGAAGCTTTCTTT
NA	TRBJ2-7	TRBV2	once	CASELLNEQYF	TGTGCCAGCGAACTGTTGAACGAGCAGTACTTC
TRBD2	TRBJ2-7	TRBV6-5	few	CASSPNAAGDYEQYF	TGTGCCAGCAGTCCGAATGCAGCGGGGGACTACGAGCAGTACTTC
TRBD1	TRBJ1-1	TRBV27	NA	CASRGGQGTAFF	TGTGCCAGCAGGGGGGGACAGGGGACGGCTTTCTTT
NA	TRBJ1-3	TRBV7-2	NA	CASSLLGNSGNTIYF	TGTGCCAGCAGCTTACTAGGGAACTCTGGAAACACCATATATTTT
NA	TRBJ2-1	TRBV7-8	few	CASSLVLGTGDEQFF	TGTGCCAGCAGCTTAGTTCTAGGAACCGGCGATGAGCAGTTCTTC
NA	TRBJ2-7	TRBV5-1	NA	CASIVGNGSYEQYF	TGCGCCAGCATCGTAGGTAATGGCTCCTACGAGCAGTACTTC
NA	TRBJ1-2	TRBV14	NA	CASSQLSTANYGYTF	TGTGCCAGCAGCCAATTATCAACAGCTAACTATGGCTACACCTTC
NA	TRBJ1-2	TRBV5-6	NA	CASSEITNYGYTF	TGTGCCAGCAGCGAAATCACTAACTATGGCTACACCTTC
NA	TRBJ2-5	TRBV11-1	NA	CASSHGHQETQYF	TGTGCCAGCAGCCACGGACACCAAGAGACCCAGTACTTC